This is a list of T cell receptor beta chains from one sample in a study of control samples from healthy donors and cancer patients. Using immunoSEQ multiplex PCR, the repertoire was profiled, and TCRdb retains in-frame clones only, with some absent. The repertoire holds some 100,000 clones, with roughly 86% as singletons. The sample consisted of blood. The receptors shown here come from a woman between 45 and 60 years old in good health. Both conserved end residues are part of each CDR3.

j_call: TRBJ2-1; v_call: TRBV29-1; cdr3_aa: CSVLAERYDEQFF
j_call: TRBJ2-5; v_call: TRBV4-2; cdr3_aa: CASSQDPRGETQYF
j_call: TRBJ2-2; v_call: TRBV24-1; cdr3_aa: CATMNENTGELFF
j_call: TRBJ2-7; v_call: TRBV4-2; cdr3_aa: CASSQPASASEQYF
j_call: TRBJ2-7; v_call: TRBV7-2; cdr3_aa: CASSLNPLSKPYEQYF
j_call: TRBJ1-1; v_call: TRBV5-1; cdr3_aa: CASSFPPASGTEAFF
j_call: TRBJ2-5; v_call: TRBV7-9; cdr3_aa: CASSRGTSGSFGETQYF
j_call: TRBJ1-1; v_call: TRBV7-8; cdr3_aa: CASSPQPLNTEAFF
j_call: TRBJ2-7; v_call: TRBV9; cdr3_aa: CASSLRASGSGEQYF
j_call: TRBJ1-5; v_call: TRBV7-2; cdr3_aa: CASSLGGIGNQPQHF
j_call: TRBJ1-4; v_call: TRBV11-2; cdr3_aa: CASSSTQFWELFF
j_call: TRBJ1-4; v_call: TRBV18; cdr3_aa: CASSPKTTNEKLFF
j_call: TRBJ2-7; v_call: TRBV5-4; cdr3_aa: CASSLDGTGTYEQYF
j_call: TRBJ2-3; v_call: TRBV18; cdr3_aa: CASSGTSAADTQYF
j_call: TRBJ1-3; v_call: TRBV28; cdr3_aa: CASRASGSSGNTIYF
j_call: TRBJ2-7; v_call: TRBV7-9; cdr3_aa: CASSFVSGRAYEQYF